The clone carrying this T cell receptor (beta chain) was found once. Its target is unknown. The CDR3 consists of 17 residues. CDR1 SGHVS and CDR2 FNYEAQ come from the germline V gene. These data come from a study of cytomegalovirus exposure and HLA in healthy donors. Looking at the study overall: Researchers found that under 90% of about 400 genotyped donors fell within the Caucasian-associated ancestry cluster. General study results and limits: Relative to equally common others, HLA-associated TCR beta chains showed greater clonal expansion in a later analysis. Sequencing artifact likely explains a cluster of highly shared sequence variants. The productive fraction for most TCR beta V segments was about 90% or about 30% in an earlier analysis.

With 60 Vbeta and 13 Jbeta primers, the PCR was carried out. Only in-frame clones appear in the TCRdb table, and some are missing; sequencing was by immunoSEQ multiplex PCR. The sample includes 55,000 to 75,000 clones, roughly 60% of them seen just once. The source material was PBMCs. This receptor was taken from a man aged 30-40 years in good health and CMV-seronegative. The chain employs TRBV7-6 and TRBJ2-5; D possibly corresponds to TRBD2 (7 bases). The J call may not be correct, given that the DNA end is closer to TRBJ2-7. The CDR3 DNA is TGTGCCAGCAGCTCTAGTGTCCTTGGGGGGGGCCGCAACGAGCAGTACTTC. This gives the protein CASSSSVLGGGRNEQYF.